There are many counts of the clone carrying this TCR beta chain. Its antigen remains unidentified. The CDR3 is 14 amino acids. CDR1 is MDHEN and CDR2 is SYDVKM in the germline V gene. The V and J ends lost 3 bases and 7 bases, in that order; junction bases with no gene match: 8. Template switching created a universal primer site, and the cDNA included unique molecular identifiers. Each CDR3 protein gets one entry after TCRdb re-called the 5' RACE reads with MiXCR. Here the sample spans around 220,000 distinct CDR3 sequences, 10% being singletons. The sample belongs to a study of identical twins. Broader study findings: It was cross-sectional statistical analysis, not following the same donors, that the conclusions relied on. Out-of-frame TCR alpha sharing observed in monozygotic twins exceeded model estimates.

This chain uses TRBV28 with TRBJ2-7; 8 bases align to TRBD1. Sequenced sample: memory T cells sorted from blood. The origin of this receptor is a man in his fifties or sixties in good health. CDR3 amino acids: CASSLAGGSKEQYF. The CDR3 DNA is TGTGCCAGCAGTTTGGCAGGGGGCTCTAAAGAGCAGTACTTC.